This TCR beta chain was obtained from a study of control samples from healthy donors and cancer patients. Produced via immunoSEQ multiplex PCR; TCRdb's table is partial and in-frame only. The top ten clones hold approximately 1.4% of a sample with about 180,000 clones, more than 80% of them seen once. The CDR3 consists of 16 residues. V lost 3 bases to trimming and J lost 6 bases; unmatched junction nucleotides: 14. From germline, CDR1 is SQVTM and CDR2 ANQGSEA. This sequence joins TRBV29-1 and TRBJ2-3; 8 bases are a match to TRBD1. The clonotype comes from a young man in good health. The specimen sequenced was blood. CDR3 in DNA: TGCAGCGTTGACCCCCAATCGGCAGGGGGCGCGGATACGCAGTATTTT. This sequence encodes CSVDPQSAGGADTQYF.